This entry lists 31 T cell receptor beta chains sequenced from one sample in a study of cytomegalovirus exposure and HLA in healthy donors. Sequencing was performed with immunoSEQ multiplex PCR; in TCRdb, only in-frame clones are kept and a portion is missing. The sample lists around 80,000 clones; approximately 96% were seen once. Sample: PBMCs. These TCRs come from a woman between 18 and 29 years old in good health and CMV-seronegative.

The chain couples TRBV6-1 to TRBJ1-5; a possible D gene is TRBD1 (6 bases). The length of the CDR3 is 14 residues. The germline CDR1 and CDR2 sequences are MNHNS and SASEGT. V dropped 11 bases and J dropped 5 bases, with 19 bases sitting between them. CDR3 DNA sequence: TGTGCCGGGGATCCAGCAGGGGCGGATCAGCCCCAGCATTTT. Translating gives CAGDPAGADQPQHF.

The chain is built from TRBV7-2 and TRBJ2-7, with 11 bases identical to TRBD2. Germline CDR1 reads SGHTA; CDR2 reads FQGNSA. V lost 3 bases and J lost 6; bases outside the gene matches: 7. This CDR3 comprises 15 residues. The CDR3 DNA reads TGTGCCAGCAGCTTTGGGGGTAGCGGGAGGGGCGAGCAGTACTTC. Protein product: CASSFGGSGRGEQYF.

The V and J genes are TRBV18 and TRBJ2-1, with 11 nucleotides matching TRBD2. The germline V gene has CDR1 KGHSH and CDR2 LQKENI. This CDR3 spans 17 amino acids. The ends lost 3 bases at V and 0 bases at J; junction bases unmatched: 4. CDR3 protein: CASSPLAGGSSYNEQFF. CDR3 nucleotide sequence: TGTGCCAGCTCACCCTTAGCGGGAGGGAGCTCCTACAATGAGCAGTTCTTC. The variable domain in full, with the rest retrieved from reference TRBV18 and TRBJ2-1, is NAGVMQNPRHLVRRRGQEARLRCSPMKGHSHVYWYRQLPEEGLKFMVYLQKENIIDESGMPKERFSAEFPKEGPSILRIQQVVRGDSAAYFCASSPLAGGSSYNEQFFGPGTRLTVL.

The chain's CDR3 is CAWSRLTGVAETQYF. In DNA form, the CDR3 reads TGTGCCTGGAGTCGACTAACAGGGGTAGCAGAGACCCAGTACTTC. The rearrangement links TRBV30 to TRBJ2-5, with TRBD1 matching over 7 bases. The CDR3 spans 15 residues. V was clipped by 2 bases and J by 4 bases; unmatched bases: 10. Looked up from germline, CDR1 is GTSNPN and CDR2 is SVGIG (reference sequence).

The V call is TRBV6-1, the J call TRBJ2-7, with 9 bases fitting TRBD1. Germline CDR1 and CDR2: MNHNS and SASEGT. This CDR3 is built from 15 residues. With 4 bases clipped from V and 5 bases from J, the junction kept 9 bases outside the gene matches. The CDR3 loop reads CASSAEGQGYHEQYF. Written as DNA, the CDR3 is TGTGCCAGCAGTGCGGAGGGACAGGGATACCACGAGCAGTACTTC.

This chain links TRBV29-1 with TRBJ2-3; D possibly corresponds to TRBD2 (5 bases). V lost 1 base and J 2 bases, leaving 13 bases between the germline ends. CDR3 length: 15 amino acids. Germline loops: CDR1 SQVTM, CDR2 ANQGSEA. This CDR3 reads CSVEVLEDFTDTQYF. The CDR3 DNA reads TGCAGCGTTGAAGTTTTGGAGGATTTCACAGATACGCAGTATTTT.

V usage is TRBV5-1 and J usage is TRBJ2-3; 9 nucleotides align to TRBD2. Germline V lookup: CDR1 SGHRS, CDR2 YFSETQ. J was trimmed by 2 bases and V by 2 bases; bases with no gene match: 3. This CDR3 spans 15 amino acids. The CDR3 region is CASSFASGITDTQYF. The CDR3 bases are TGCGCCAGCAGCTTCGCTAGCGGGATCACAGATACGCAGTATTTT.

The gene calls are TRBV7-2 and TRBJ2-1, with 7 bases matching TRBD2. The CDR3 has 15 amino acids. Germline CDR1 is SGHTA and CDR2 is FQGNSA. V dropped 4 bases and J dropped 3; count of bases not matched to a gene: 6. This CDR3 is CASSSAGTNYNEQFF. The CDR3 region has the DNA TGTGCCAGCAGCTCCGCCGGGACTAACTACAATGAGCAGTTCTTC.

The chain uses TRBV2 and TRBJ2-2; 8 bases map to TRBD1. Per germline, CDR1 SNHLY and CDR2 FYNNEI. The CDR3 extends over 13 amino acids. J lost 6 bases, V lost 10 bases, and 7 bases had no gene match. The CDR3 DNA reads TGTGCCACCAGACAGGGGACGTCCGGGGAGCTGTTTTTT. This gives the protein CATRQGTSGELFF. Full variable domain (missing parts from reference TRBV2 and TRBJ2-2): EPEVTQTPSHQVTQMGQEVILRCVPISNHLYFYWYRQILGQKVEFLVSFYNNEISEKSEIFDDQFSVERPDGSNFTLKIRSTKLEDSAMYFCATRQGTSGELFFGEGSRLTVL.

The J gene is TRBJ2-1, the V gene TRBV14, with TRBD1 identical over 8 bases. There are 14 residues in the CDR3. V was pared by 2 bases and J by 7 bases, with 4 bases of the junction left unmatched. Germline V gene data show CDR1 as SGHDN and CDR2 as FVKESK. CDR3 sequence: CASSQRTGKNEQFF. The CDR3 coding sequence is TGTGCCAGCAGCCAAAGGACAGGGAAAAATGAGCAGTTCTTC. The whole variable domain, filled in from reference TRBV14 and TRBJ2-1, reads EAGVTQFPSHSVIEKGQTVTLRCDPISGHDNLYWYRRVMGKEIKFLLHFVKESKQDESGMPNNRFLAERTGGTYSTLKVQPAELEDSGVYFCASSQRTGKNEQFFGPGTRLTVL.

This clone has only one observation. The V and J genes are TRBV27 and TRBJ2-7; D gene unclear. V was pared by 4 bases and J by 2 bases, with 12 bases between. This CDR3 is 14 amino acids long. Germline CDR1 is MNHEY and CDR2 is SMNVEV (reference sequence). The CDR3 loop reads CASSSREFPYEQYF. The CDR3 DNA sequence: TGTGCCAGCAGTTCACGAGAGTTCCCCTACGAGCAGTACTTC.

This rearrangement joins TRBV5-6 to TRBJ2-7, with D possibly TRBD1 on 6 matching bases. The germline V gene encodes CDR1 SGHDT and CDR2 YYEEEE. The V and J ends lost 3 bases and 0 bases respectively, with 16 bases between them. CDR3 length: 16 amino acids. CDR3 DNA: TGTGCCAGCAGCTCCTTCAGGACAGCTGCCTCCTACGAGCAGTACTTC. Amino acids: CASSSFRTAASYEQYF.

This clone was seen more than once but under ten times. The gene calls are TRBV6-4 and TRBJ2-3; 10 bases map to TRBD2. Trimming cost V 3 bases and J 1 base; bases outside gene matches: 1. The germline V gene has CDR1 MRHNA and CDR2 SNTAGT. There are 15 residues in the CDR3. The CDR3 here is CASSEGTSGTDTQYF. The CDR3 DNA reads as TGTGCCAGCAGTGAAGGGACTAGCGGCACAGATACGCAGTATTTT.

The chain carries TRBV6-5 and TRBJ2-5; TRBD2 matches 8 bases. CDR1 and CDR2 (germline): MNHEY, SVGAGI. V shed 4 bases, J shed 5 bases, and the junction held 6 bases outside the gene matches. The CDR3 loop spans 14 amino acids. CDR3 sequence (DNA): TGTGCCAGCAGTTTTAGCGGGAAGGGGGAGACCCAGTACTTC. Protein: CASSFSGKGETQYF.

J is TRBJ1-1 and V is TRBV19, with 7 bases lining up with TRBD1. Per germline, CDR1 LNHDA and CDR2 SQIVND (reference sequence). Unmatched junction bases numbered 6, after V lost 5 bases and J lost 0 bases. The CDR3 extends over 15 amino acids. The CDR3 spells CASSRQGAMNTEAFF. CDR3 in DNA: TGTGCCAGTAGTCGACAGGGAGCCATGAACACTGAAGCTTTCTTT.

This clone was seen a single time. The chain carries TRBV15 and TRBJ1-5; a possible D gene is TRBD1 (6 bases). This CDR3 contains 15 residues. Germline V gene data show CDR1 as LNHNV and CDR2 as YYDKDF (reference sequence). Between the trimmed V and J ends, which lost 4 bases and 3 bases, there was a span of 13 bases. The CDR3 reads CATSTSTGHNQPQHF. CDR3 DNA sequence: TGTGCCACCAGCACTTCGACAGGCCACAATCAGCCCCAGCATTTT.

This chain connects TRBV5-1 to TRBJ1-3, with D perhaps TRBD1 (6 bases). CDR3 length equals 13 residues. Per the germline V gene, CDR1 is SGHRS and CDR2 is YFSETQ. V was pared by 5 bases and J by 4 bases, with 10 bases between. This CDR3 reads CASRGDNGNTIYF. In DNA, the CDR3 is TGCGCCAGCAGGGGGGACAACGGAAACACCATATATTTT.

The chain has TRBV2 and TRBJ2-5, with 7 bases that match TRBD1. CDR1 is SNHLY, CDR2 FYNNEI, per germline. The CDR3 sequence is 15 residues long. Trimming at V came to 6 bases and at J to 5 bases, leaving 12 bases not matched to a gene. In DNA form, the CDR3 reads TGTGCCAGCAGACCAGGACAGGCCGAGGGCGAGACCCAGTACTTC. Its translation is CASRPGQAEGETQYF.

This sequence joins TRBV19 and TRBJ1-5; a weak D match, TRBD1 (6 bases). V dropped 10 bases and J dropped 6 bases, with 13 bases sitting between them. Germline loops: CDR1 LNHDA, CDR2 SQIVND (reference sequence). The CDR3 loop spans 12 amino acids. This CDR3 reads CAISQGIQPQHF. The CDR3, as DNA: TGTGCCATCTCTCAGGGGATTCAGCCCCAGCATTTT.

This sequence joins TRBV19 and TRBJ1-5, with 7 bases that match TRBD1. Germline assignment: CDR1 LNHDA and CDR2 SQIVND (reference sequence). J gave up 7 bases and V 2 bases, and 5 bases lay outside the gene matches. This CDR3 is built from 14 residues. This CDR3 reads CASSINRGQQPQHF. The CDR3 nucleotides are TGTGCCAGTAGTATAAACAGGGGCCAGCAGCCCCAGCATTTT.

The CDR3 sequence: CASRTSGIYEQYF. The CDR3 nucleotides are TGTGCCAGCAGGACTAGCGGGATTTACGAGCAGTACTTC. The chain employs TRBV7-9 and TRBJ2-7, with 11 bases lining up with TRBD2. With V trimmed by 6 bases and J by 4 bases, 2 bases remained unmatched. This CDR3 has 13 residues. The germline V gene encodes CDR1 SEHNR and CDR2 FQNEAQ (reference sequence).

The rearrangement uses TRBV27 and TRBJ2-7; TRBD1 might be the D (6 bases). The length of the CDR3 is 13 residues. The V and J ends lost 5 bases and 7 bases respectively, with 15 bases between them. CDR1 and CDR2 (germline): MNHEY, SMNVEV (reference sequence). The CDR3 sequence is CASSLLQGYEQYF. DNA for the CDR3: TGTGCCAGCAGTCTCCTCCAGGGGTATGAGCAGTACTTC.

The CDR3 loop reads CASSPGQAYNEQFF. CDR3 in DNA: TGTGCCAGCTCACCAGGCCAGGCCTACAATGAGCAGTTCTTC. This chain connects TRBV18 to TRBJ2-1; D not resolved. CDR3 length: 14 residues. Trimming stripped 2 bases from V and 2 bases from J, with 7 bases between. The germline V gene encodes CDR1 KGHSH and CDR2 LQKENI.

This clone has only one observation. Here the CDR3 DNA reads TGTGCCAGCAGCTTAGAAAGCAGGGAAGCCATGAACACTGAAGCTTTCTTT. Its protein product is CASSLESREAMNTEAFF. This chain joins TRBV7-6 and TRBJ1-1, with D possibly matching TRBD1 (5 bases). V shed 1 base and J shed 0 bases, with 15 bases lying between them. The CDR3 has 17 residues. Per the germline V gene, CDR1 is SGHVS and CDR2 is FNYEAQ.

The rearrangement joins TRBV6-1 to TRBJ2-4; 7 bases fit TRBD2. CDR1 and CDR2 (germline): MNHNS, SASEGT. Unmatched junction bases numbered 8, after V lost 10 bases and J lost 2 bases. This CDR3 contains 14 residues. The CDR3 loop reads CATPGGGTKNIQYF. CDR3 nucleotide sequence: TGTGCCACCCCCGGGGGAGGGACCAAAAACATTCAGTACTTC.

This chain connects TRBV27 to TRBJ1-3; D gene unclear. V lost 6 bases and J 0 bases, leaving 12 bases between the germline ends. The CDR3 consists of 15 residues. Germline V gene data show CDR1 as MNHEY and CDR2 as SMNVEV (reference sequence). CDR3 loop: CASRPLSSSGNTIYF. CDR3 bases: TGTGCCAGCAGGCCCCTTTCGAGCTCTGGAAACACCATATATTTT.

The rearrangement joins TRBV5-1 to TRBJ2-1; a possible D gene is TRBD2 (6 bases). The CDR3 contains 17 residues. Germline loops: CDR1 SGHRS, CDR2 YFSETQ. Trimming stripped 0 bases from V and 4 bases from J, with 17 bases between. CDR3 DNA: TGCGCCAGCAGCTTGGCCTTTCTAGCGAGCCCATACAATGAGCAGTTCTTC. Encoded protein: CASSLAFLASPYNEQFF.

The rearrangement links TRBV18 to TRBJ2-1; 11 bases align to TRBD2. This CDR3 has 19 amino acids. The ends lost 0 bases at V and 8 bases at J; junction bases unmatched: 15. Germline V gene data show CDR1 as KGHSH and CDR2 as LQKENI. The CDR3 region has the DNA TGTGCCAGCTCACCACCGGGGATGCTAGCGGGAGGAACTACCTATGAGCAGTTCTTC. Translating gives CASSPPGMLAGGTTYEQFF.

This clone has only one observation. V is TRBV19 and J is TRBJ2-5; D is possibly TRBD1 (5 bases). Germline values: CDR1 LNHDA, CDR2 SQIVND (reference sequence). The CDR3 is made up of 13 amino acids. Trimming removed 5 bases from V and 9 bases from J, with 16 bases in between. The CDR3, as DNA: TGTGCCAGTAGTCCAAAGAACCTAGGGGCCCAGTACTTC. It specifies CASSPKNLGAQYF. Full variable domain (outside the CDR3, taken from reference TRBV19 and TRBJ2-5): DGGITQSPKYLFRKEGQNVTLSCEQNLNHDAMYWYRQDPGQGLRLIYYSQIVNDFQKGDIAEGYSVSREKKESFPLTVTSAQKNPTAFYLCASSPKNLGAQYFGPGTRLLVL.

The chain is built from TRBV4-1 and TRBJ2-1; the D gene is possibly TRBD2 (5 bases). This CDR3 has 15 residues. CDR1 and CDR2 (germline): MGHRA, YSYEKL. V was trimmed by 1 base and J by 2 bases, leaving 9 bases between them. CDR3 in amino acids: CASSQGLGAYNEQFF. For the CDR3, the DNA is TGCGCCAGCAGCCAAGGGTTGGGAGCCTACAATGAGCAGTTCTTC.

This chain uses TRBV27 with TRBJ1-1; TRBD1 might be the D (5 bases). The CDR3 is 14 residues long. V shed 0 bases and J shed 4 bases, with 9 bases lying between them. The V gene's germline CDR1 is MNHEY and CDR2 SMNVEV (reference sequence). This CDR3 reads CASSLSGGPTEAFF. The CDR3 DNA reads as TGTGCCAGCAGTTTATCCGGGGGTCCCACTGAAGCTTTCTTT.